These 4 T cell receptor beta chains came from one sample sequenced in a study of immune evolution from preneoplasia to lung adenocarcinoma. Sequencing was performed with immunoSEQ multiplex PCR; in TCRdb, only in-frame clones are kept and a portion is missing. The sample carries thousands of clones, 80% to 90% recorded once. Sequencing was carried out using FFPE minimally invasive lung adenocarcinoma tissue. The receptors come from a person between 65 and 80 years old with lung adenocarcinoma.

J is TRBJ2-7 and V is TRBV5-1; 8 nucleotides agree with TRBD2. Trimming took 3 bases from V and 3 from J; bases not matched to a gene: 8. Germline values: CDR1 SGHRS, CDR2 YFSETQ. The CDR3 runs to 15 residues. The DNA for the CDR3 is TGCGCCAGCAGCTCGGCCCGAGCGGGGGTCTACGAGCAGTACTTC. This gives the protein CASSSARAGVYEQYF.

V is TRBV4-1 and J is TRBJ1-2; D uncertain. The CDR3 spans 16 residues. V shed 0 bases and J shed 3 bases, with 14 bases lying between them. From germline, CDR1 is MGHRA and CDR2 YSYEKL. CDR3 coding DNA: TGCGCCAGCAGCCAAGACACCCAACGTGGGTACTATGGCTACACCTTC. This sequence encodes CASSQDTQRGYYGYTF.

Written as DNA, the CDR3 is TGTGCCAGCAGCGCGAAACTAGCGGGGGTAACAGATACGCAGTATTTT. Protein product: CASSAKLAGVTDTQYF. The chain combines TRBV5-4 with TRBJ2-3; 11 bases are a match to TRBD2. Germline V gene sequence: CDR1 SGHNT, CDR2 YYREEE (reference sequence). The CDR3 has 16 amino acids. V lost 4 bases, J lost 3 bases, and 7 bases stayed unmatched.

The rearrangement uses TRBV15 and TRBJ1-1; 8 bases are a match to TRBD1. The CDR3 has 14 amino acids. The germline gives CDR1 LNHNV, CDR2 YYDKDF (reference sequence). The V and J ends lost 5 bases and 4 bases, in that order; junction bases with no gene match: 6. The CDR3 sequence is CATSGAGGGTEAFF. In nucleotides, the CDR3 is TGTGCCACCAGCGGAGCAGGGGGCGGCACTGAAGCTTTCTTT.